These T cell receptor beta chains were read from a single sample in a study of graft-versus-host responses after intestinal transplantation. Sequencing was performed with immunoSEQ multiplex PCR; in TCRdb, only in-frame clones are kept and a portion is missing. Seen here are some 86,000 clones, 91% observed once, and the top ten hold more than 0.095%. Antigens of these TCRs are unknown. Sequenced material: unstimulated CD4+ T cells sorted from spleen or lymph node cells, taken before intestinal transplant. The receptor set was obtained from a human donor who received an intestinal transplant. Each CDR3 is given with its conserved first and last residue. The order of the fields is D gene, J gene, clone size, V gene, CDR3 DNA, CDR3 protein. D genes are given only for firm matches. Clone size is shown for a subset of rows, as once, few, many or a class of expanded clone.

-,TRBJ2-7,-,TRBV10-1,TGCGCCAGCAGTGAGTCCGGTCTACCCGAGCAGTACTTC,CASSESGLPEQYF
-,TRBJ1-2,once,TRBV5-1,TGCGCCAGCAGTTCTAAGGGGTTGGTCTATGGCTACACCTTC,CASSSKGLVYGYTF
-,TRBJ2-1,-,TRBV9,TGTGCCAGCAGCGTAGTGACAGATAATGCTGAGCAGTTCTTC,CASSVVTDNAEQFF
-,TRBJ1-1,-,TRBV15,TGTGCCACCAGCAGGGGCGGGGGTGTGAACACTGAAGCTTTCTTT,CATSRGGGVNTEAFF
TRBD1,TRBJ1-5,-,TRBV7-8,TGTGCCAGCAGCTCGTCCCAGGGGGTGGGGAGCAATCAGCCCCAGCATTTT,CASSSSQGVGSNQPQHF
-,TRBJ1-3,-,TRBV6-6,TGTGCCAGCACCCAATCCAGGACAGCCTCTGGAAACACCATATATTTT,CASTQSRTASGNTIYF
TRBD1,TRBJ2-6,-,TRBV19,TGTGCCAGCCACCGACGACAGGGCGTCCTGACTTTC,CASHRRQGVLTF
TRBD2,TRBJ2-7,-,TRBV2,TGTGCCAGCAGGCGGGGGGGAGAGCAGTACTTC,CASRRGGEQYF
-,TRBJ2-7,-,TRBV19,TGTGCCAGTAGTATAGAGGCAGGAACCCGACCGTACGAGCAGTACTTC,CASSIEAGTRPYEQYF
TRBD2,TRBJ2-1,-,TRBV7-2,TGTGCCAGCAGCTTAGGGACTAGCGGATACAATGAGCAGTTCTTC,CASSLGTSGYNEQFF
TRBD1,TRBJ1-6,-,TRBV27,TGTGCCAGCAGTTTGCCTTCCGGGACAGGGTACGGACCCCTCCACTTT,CASSLPSGTGYGPLHF
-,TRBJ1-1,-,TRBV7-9,TGTGCCAGCAGCCTCGTTGGGAGCACTGAAGCTTTCTTT,CASSLVGSTEAFF
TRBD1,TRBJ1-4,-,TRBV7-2,TGTGCCAGCAGCTTAGGGGACAGACAGAATGAAAAACTGTTTTTT,CASSLGDRQNEKLFF
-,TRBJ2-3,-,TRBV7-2,TGTGCCAGCAGTCGAGGCACAGATACGCAGTATTTT,CASSRGTDTQYF
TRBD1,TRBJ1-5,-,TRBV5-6,TGTGCCAGCAACCGACAGGGGAACAATCAGCCCCAGCATTTT,CASNRQGNNQPQHF
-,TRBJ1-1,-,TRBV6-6,TGTGCCAGCAGTTACAAGGGGGACACTGAAGCTTTCTTT,CASSYKGDTEAFF
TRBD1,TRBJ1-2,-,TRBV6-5,TGTGCCAGCAGTTACGCCGGGACAGGGGAAGGCTACACCTTC,CASSYAGTGEGYTF
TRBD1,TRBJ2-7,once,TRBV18,TGTGCCAGCTCACCACCGGGACAGGTATACGAGCAGTACTTC,CASSPPGQVYEQYF
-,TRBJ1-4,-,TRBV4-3,TGCGCCAGCAGCCAAGATCGGGGAACTAATGAAAAACTGTTTTTT,CASSQDRGTNEKLFF
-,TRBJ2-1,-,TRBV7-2,TGTGCCAGCAGCTTATCCCCCCCGTGGCGGGCCGGGGATGAGCAGTTCTTC,CASSLSPPWRAGDEQFF
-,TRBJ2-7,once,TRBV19,TGTGCCAGTGGGGCAAGGTCGAACGAGCAGTACTTC,CASGARSNEQYF
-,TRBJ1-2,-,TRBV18,TGTGCCAGCTCACCTCCAGGGCGAGGCTACACCTTC,CASSPPGRGYTF
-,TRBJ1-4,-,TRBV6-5,TGTGCCAGCAAGTCGGCAGGGGCATTTGAAAAACTGTTTTTT,CASKSAGAFEKLFF
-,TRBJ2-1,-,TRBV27,TGTGCCAGCAGTGCATCCCCCAAACTTGGGCGGGCGGGGAGGTACAATGAGCAGTTCTTC,CASSASPKLGRAGRYNEQFF
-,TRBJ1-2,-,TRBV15,TGTGCCACCAGCAGCATTTTGGGGTTTACTAGACCTGGGGACTATGGCTACACCTTC,CATSSILGFTRPGDYGYTF
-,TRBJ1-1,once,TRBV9,TGTGCCAGCAGCTTTACAGGGTCCGACACTGAAGCTTTCTTT,CASSFTGSDTEAFF
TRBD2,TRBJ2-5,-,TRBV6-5,TGTGCCAGCAGTTACGAGCGGGGATTTGGCCAAGAGACCCAGTACTTC,CASSYERGFGQETQYF
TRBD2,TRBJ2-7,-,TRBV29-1,TGCAGCGTTGAGGCTAGCGGAACCTACGAGCAGTACTTC,CSVEASGTYEQYF
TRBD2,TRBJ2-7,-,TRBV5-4,TGTGCCAGCAGCTACCAGGGTAGCGGGATACGAGAGCAGTACTTC,CASSYQGSGIREQYF
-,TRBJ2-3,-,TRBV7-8,TGTGCCAGCAGCAGAAACAGGGTGACTAGCACAGATACGCAGTATTTT,CASSRNRVTSTDTQYF
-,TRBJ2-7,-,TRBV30,TGTGCCTGGAGTGTACGGCAGGGAAGTTGGGAGCAGTACTTC,CAWSVRQGSWEQYF